The TCR beta chain described here comes from a study of blood T cell repertoires in COVID-19. The wider study: COVID-19 samples, acute and convalescent, were from the United States, Italy and Spain. PBMCs, B-cell-depleted T cells, or T cells were the source of the cDNA or gDNA that made up the material.

Original handling: Reference gene primer amplification gave estimated nucleated cell counts. Generated by immunoSEQ multiplex PCR, the TCRdb table keeps only in-frame clones and is missing some. The V and J calls and the clone size are those of that table, but D and trimming were determined from the DNA. The sample gives approximately 280,000 clones, roughly 88% of which show up once; approximately 8.8% is in the top ten. Material for sequencing was peripheral blood. This TCR came from a young man with active or convalescent COVID-19.

In DNA, the CDR3 is TGTGCTAGTGGTTGGGAAGGGGCAGATACGCAGTATTTT. It translates to CASGWEGADTQYF. The rearrangement uses TRBV12-5 and TRBJ2-3; D is possibly TRBD1 (5 bases). Between the trimmed V and J ends, which lost 4 bases and 4 bases, there was a span of 9 bases. This CDR3 spans 13 amino acids. The V gene's germline CDR1 is LGHNT and CDR2 FRNRAP.